This T cell receptor (beta chain) was sequenced in a study of blood T cell repertoires in COVID-19. Across the study: Sites across the United States, Italy and Spain contributed samples from acute and convalescent COVID-19.

Sequencing was performed with immunoSEQ multiplex PCR; in TCRdb, only in-frame clones are kept and a portion is missing. Among around 80,000 clones listed, around 80% were seen once. The junction had 2 bases not matched to a gene; V was cut back by 6 bases and J by 3 bases. The CDR3 is made up of 13 amino acids. This chain uses TRBV12-3 or TRBV12-4 with TRBJ2-3; 8 bases agree with TRBD2. The TCR sequence derives from a woman at least 80 years old with active or convalescent COVID-19. Sequences were obtained from peripheral blood. The CDR3 reads CASSRLATDTQYF. The CDR3 bases are TGTGCCAGCAGCCGACTAGCGACAGATACGCAGTATTTT.